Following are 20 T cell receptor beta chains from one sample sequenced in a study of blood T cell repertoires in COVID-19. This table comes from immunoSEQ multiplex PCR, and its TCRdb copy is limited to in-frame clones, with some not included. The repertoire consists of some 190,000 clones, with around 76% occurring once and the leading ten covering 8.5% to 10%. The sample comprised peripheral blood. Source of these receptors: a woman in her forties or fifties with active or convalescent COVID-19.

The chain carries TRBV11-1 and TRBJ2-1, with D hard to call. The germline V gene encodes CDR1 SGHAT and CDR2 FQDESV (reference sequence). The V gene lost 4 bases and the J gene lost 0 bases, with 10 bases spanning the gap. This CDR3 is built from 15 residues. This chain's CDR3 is CASSSELSSYNEQFF. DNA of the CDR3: TGTGCCAGCAGCTCCGAGCTGAGCTCCTACAATGAGCAGTTCTTC.

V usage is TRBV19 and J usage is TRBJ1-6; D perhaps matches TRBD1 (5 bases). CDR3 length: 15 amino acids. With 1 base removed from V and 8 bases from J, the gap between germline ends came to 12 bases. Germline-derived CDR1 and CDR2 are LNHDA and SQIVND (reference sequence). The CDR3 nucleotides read TGTGCCAGTAGTATAGGGTCCGGGACTTATTCACCCCTCCACTTT. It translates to CASSIGSGTYSPLHF.

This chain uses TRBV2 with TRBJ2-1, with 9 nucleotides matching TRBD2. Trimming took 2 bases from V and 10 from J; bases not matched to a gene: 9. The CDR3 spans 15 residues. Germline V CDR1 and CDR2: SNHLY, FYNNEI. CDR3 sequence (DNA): TGTGCCAGCAGTGAACAGCTAGCGGGGCAGGGGGAGCAGTTCTTC. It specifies CASSEQLAGQGEQFF.

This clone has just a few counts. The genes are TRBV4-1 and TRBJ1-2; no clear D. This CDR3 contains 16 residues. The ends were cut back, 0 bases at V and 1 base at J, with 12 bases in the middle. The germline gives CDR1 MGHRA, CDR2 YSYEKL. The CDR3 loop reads CASSQDRGPDNYGYTF. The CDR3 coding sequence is TGCGCCAGCAGCCAAGATAGAGGCCCAGATAACTATGGCTACACCTTC.

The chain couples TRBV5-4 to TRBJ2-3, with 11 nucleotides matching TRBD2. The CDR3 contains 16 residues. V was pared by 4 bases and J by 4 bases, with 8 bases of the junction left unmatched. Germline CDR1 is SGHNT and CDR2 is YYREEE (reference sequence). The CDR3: CASSPLLAGGADTQYF. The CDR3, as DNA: TGTGCCAGCAGCCCACTCCTAGCGGGAGGCGCAGATACGCAGTATTTT.

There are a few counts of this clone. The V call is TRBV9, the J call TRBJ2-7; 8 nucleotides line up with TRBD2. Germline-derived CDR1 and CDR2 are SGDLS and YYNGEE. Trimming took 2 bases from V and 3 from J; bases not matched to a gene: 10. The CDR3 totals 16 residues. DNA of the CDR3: TGTGCCAGCAGCGTCGGGAGCGGGAGCCCGATCTACGAGCAGTACTTC. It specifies CASSVGSGSPIYEQYF.

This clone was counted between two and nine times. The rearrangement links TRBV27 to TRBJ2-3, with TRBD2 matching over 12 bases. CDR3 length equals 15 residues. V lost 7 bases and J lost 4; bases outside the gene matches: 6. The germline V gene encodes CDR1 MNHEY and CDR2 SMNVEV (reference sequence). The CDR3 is CASNLAGGGADTQYF. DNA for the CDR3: TGTGCCAGCAACCTAGCGGGAGGGGGCGCAGATACGCAGTATTTT.

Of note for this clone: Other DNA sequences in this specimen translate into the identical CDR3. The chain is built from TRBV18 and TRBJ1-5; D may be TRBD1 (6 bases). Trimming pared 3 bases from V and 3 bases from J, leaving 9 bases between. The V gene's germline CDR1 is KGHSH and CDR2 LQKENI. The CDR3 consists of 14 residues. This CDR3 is CASSPTGDNQPQHF. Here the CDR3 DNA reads TGTGCCAGCTCACCGACAGGCGACAATCAGCCCCAGCATTTT.

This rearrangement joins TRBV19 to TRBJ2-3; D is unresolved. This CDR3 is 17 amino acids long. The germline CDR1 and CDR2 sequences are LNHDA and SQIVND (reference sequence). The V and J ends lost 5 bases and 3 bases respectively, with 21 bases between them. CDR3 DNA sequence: TGTGCCAGTAGTGCCGGTCCCCCCCACCCCATAACAGATACGCAGTATTTT. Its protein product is CASSAGPPHPITDTQYF.

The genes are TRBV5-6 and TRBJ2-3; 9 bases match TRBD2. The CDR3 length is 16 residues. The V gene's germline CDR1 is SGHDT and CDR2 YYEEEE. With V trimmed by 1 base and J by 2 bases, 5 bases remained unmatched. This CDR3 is CASSLRVAGDTDTQYF. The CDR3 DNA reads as TGTGCCAGCAGCTTGAGGGTAGCGGGGGACACAGATACGCAGTATTTT. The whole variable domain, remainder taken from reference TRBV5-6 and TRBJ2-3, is DAGVTQSPTHLIKTRGQQVTLRCSPKSGHDTVSWYQQALGQGPQFIFQYYEEEERQRGNFPDRFSGHQFPNYSSELNVNALLLGDSALYLCASSLRVAGDTDTQYFGPGTRLTVL.

CDR3 residues: CASSPLGGGAADTQYF. The CDR3 DNA reads TGTGCCAGCAGCCCCCTCGGCGGGGGGGCCGCAGATACGCAGTATTTT. The chain links TRBV7-2 to TRBJ2-3, with 9 positions matching TRBD2. Trimming took 5 bases from V and 4 from J; bases not matched to a gene: 10. There are 16 residues in the CDR3. In germline, CDR1 is SGHTA, CDR2 FQGNSA.

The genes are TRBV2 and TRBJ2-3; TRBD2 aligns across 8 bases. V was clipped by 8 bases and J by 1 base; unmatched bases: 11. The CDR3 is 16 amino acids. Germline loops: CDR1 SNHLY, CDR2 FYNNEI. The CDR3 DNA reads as TGTGCCAGCTCTCGGGAGGGCCTGGTCGGCACAGATACGCAGTATTTT. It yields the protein CASSREGLVGTDTQYF.

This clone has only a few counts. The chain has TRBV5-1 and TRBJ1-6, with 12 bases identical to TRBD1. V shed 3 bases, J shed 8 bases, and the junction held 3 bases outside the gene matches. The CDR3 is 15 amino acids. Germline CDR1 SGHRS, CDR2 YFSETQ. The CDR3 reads CASSWGTGGYSPLHF. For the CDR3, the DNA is TGCGCCAGCAGCTGGGGGACAGGGGGCTATTCACCCCTCCACTTT.

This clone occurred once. CDR3 coding DNA: TGTGCCTCCCCGGGGCGGACAGGGGGTTATGAAAAACTGTTTTTT. Translating gives CASPGRTGGYEKLFF. The gene calls are TRBV11-3 and TRBJ1-4; 10 bases align to TRBD1. The CDR3 is 15 residues long. V dropped 11 bases and J dropped 6; count of bases not matched to a gene: 12. Germline loops: CDR1 SGHNT, CDR2 YENEEA.

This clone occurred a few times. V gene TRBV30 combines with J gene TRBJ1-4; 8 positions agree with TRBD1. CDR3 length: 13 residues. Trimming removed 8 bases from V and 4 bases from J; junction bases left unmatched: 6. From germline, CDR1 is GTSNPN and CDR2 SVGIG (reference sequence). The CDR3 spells CAGRQGNNEKLFF. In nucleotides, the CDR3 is TGTGCCGGCCGACAGGGGAATAATGAAAAACTGTTTTTT.

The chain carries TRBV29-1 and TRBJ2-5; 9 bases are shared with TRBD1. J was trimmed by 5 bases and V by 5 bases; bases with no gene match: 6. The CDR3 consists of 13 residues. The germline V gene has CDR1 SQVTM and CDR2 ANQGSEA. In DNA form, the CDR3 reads TGCAGCGTTACCCGGACAGGGGAGGAGACCCAGTACTTC. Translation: CSVTRTGEETQYF. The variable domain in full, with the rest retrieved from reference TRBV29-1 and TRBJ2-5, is SAVISQKPSRDICQRGTSLTIQCQVDSQVTMMFWYRQQPGQSLTLIATANQGSEATYESGFVIDKFPISRPNLTFSTLTVSNMSPEDSSIYLCSVTRTGEETQYFGPGTRLLVL.

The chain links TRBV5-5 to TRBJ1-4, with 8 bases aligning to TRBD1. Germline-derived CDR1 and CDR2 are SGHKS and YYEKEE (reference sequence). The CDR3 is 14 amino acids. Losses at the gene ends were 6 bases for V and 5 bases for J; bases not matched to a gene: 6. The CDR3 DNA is TGTGCCAGCAACAAGGACAGGGAGAATGAAAAACTGTTTTTT. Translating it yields CASNKDRENEKLFF.

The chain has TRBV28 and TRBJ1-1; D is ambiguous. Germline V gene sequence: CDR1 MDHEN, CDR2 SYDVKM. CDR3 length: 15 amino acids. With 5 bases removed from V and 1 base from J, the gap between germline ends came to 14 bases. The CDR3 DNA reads TGTGCCAGCAGTCGTCCCCGCGAGGGGAACACTGAAGCTTTCTTT. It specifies CASSRPREGNTEAFF.

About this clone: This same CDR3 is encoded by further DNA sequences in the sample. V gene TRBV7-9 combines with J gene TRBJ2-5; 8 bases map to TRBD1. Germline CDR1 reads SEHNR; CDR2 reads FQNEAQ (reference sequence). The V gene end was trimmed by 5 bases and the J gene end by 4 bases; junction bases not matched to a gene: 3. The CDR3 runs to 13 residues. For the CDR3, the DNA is TGTGCCAGCAGCCTGGACAGGGCAGAGACCCAGTACTTC. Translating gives CASSLDRAETQYF.

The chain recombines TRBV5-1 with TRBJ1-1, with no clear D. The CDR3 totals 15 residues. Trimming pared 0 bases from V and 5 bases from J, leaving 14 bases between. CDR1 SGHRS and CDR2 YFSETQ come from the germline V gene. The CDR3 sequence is CASSLAGMGGTEAFF. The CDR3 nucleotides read TGCGCCAGCAGCTTGGCCGGGATGGGAGGGACTGAAGCTTTCTTT.